The clone carrying this TCR beta chain was recorded only once. This sample was taken from a study of blood T cell repertoires in COVID-19. Background on the study: Specimens from acute and convalescent COVID-19 originated in the United States, Italy and Spain. Sources were T cells, B-cell-depleted T cells, or PBMCs; the material itself was cDNA or gDNA.

CDR3 length: 18 residues. In germline, CDR1 is MDHEN, CDR2 SYDVKM. V was trimmed by 4 bases and J by 1 base, leaving 19 bases between them. As originally analysed: Amplification of reference gene primers was used by the study to estimate nucleated cell counts. Profiled with immunoSEQ multiplex PCR; TCRdb holds only in-frame clones, not every one. The V and J calls and the clone size are those of that table, but D and trimming were determined from the DNA. The top ten clones hold 1% of a sample with 300,000 to 400,000 clones, roughly 84% of them seen once. The source of this sequence is a man aged 45-65 years with active or convalescent COVID-19. The rearrangement uses TRBV28 and TRBJ2-2, with D maybe TRBD1 (6 bases). Sequencing was carried out using peripheral blood. The CDR3 loop is CASSSEWPGHLNTGELFF. CDR3 bases: TGTGCCAGCAGTTCCGAATGGCCGGGACACCTGAACACCGGGGAGCTGTTTTTT.